Presented here are 13 T cell receptor beta chains from one specimen sequenced in a study of cytomegalovirus exposure and HLA in healthy donors. Both 60 Vbeta primers and 13 Jbeta primers went into the PCR. Using immunoSEQ multiplex PCR, the repertoire was profiled, and TCRdb retains in-frame clones only, with some absent. The data hold over 120,000 clones, with about four fifths observed a single time. Sequencing used PBMCs. These receptor sequences come from a man between 40 and 49 years old in good health and CMV-seronegative.

The V call is TRBV10-1, the J call TRBJ2-1; 13 bases align to TRBD2. This CDR3 contains 16 residues. V shed 3 bases, J shed 3 bases, and the junction held 2 bases outside the gene matches. The germline CDR1 and CDR2 sequences are WNHNN and SYGVQD (reference sequence). CDR3 residues: CASSERTSGSYNEQFF. CDR3 in DNA: TGCGCCAGCAGTGAACGGACTAGCGGGAGCTACAATGAGCAGTTCTTC.

This chain joins TRBV6-4 and TRBJ2-1, with a tentative D call TRBD1 (6 bases). This CDR3 spans 15 amino acids. CDR1 and CDR2 (germline): MRHNA, SNTAGT. Trimming took 4 bases from V and 5 from J, leaving 15 bases between them. The chain's CDR3 is CASSAGTGRHNEQFF. CDR3 DNA sequence: TGTGCCAGCAGTGCGGGCACAGGGCGGCACAATGAGCAGTTCTTC.

The J gene is TRBJ2-6, the V gene TRBV9, with D possibly TRBD1 on 7 matching bases. This CDR3 has 18 amino acids. The V gene's germline CDR1 is SGDLS and CDR2 YYNGEE. Trimming took 0 bases from V and 2 from J, leaving 15 bases between them. This CDR3 is CASSVDVPGGTGANVLTF. In DNA form, the CDR3 reads TGTGCCAGCAGCGTAGATGTGCCAGGGGGGACTGGGGCCAACGTCCTGACTTTC.

The chain recombines TRBV14 with TRBJ1-5, with unresolved D. The CDR3 runs to 13 residues. Germline lookup yields CDR1 SGHDN and CDR2 FVKESK. The V and J ends lost 0 bases and 7 bases respectively, with 7 bases between them. In DNA form, the CDR3 reads TGTGCCAGCAGCCAAGATCCTACCCAGCCCCAGCATTTT. This sequence encodes CASSQDPTQPQHF.

The genes are TRBV4-3 and TRBJ2-7; a weak D match, TRBD2 (6 bases). This CDR3 region has 13 residues. CDR1 and CDR2 from the germline V gene are LGHNA and YSLEER. V lost 5 bases, J lost 3 bases, and 11 bases lay in between. Here the CDR3 reads CASSSGLNYEQYF. CDR3 nucleotides: TGCGCCAGCAGCTCGGGACTGAACTACGAGCAGTACTTC.

The CDR3 spells CASGGTGGFEKLFF. For the CDR3, the DNA is TGTGCCAGCGGGGGGACAGGGGGTTTCGAAAAACTGTTTTTT. This chain connects TRBV6-6 to TRBJ1-4, with 11 bases fitting TRBD1. The CDR3 length is 14 residues. V was clipped by 8 bases and J by 8 bases; unmatched bases: 7. The germline CDR1 and CDR2 sequences are MNHNY and SVGAGI (reference sequence).

This clone was observed once. The chain couples TRBV18 to TRBJ2-1; the match to TRBD1 covers 8 bases. Per germline, CDR1 KGHSH and CDR2 LQKENI. Trimming removed 3 bases from V and 6 bases from J; junction bases left unmatched: 7. The CDR3 is 15 amino acids. Written as DNA, the CDR3 is TGTGCCAGCTCACCGAATAGACAGGGGTCCAATGAGCAGTTCTTC. This gives the protein CASSPNRQGSNEQFF.

The gene calls are TRBV30 and TRBJ2-1; TRBD1 might be the D (6 bases). Germline V CDR1 and CDR2: GTSNPN, SVGIG (reference sequence). Trimming shortened V by 1 base and J by 5 bases, and 9 bases separated the two germline ends. There are 13 residues in the CDR3. The DNA of the CDR3 is TGTGCCTGGAGTGGGACAGCAGACAATGAGCAGTTCTTC. This codes for CAWSGTADNEQFF.

The chain recombines TRBV5-1 with TRBJ2-7, with 10 bases that match TRBD1. CDR1 is SGHRS and CDR2 is YFSETQ in the germline V gene. The trim removed 4 bases at V and 3 bases at J, leaving 4 bases unmatched. The CDR3 sequence is 14 residues long. The CDR3 coding sequence is TGCGCCAGCAGCCCGGGGACAGGGGACTACGAGCAGTACTTC. Translated, it gives CASSPGTGDYEQYF.

The V and J genes are TRBV19 and TRBJ2-5, with 9 bases matching TRBD1. The CDR3 length is 14 residues. Germline loops: CDR1 LNHDA, CDR2 SQIVND (reference sequence). Unmatched junction bases numbered 4, after V lost 3 bases and J lost 5 bases. CDR3 sequence (DNA): TGTGCCAGTAGTATTACAGGGGGCGCGGAGACCCAGTACTTC. It translates to CASSITGGAETQYF. The full variable domain, with the rest looked up from reference TRBV19 and TRBJ2-5, is DGGITQSPKYLFRKEGQNVTLSCEQNLNHDAMYWYRQDPGQGLRLIYYSQIVNDFQKGDIAEGYSVSREKKESFPLTVTSAQKNPTAFYLCASSITGGAETQYFGPGTRLLVL.

The rearrangement links TRBV27 to TRBJ2-7; D might be TRBD1 (6 bases). Germline lookup yields CDR1 MNHEY and CDR2 SMNVEV (reference sequence). The CDR3 runs to 15 residues. Trimming cost V 3 bases and J 3 bases, with 15 bases left between them. CDR3 sequence: CASSFSSKQGYEQYF. The CDR3, as DNA: TGTGCCAGCAGTTTCTCCTCTAAACAGGGCTACGAGCAGTACTTC.

The genes are TRBV7-2 and TRBJ2-7; the match to TRBD2 covers 10 bases. V gave up 0 bases and J gave up 2 bases; unmatched junction bases: 4. CDR1 is SGHTA, CDR2 FQGNSA, per germline. The CDR3 extends over 16 amino acids. CDR3 sequence: CASSLAASGGTYEQYF. CDR3 nucleotides: TGTGCCAGCAGCTTAGCGGCTAGCGGGGGTACCTACGAGCAGTACTTC.

The genes are TRBV11-2 and TRBJ1-2; D possibly corresponds to TRBD1 (6 bases). V was pared by 1 base and J by 3 bases, with 12 bases between. This CDR3 comprises 15 residues. Germline assignment: CDR1 SGHAT and CDR2 FQNNGV. The CDR3 DNA reads as TGTGCCAGCAGCTTAGGGGAGGGGGGCTACTATGGCTACACCTTC. This encodes CASSLGEGGYYGYTF.